These T cell receptor beta chains were read from a single sample in a study of T cells in Graves' hyperthyroidism and ophthalmopathy. TCRdb recomputed calls from the multiplex PCR reads with MiXCR, one row per CDR3 protein. The data contain 330,000 or so distinct CDR3 sequences, approximately 18% of them singletons. Material: blood. Receptor source: a man aged 50-59 years with Graves' ophthalmopathy. Both conserved end residues are part of each CDR3. A D gene is named only where the DNA matches it firmly. The size of a clone is reported for some rows only, either as once, few or many, or as a class for expanded clones.

j_call	d_call	v_call	clone_size	cdr3_length	cdr3_nt	cdr3_aa
TRBJ2-1	-	TRBV12-3/TRBV12-4	many	13	TGTGCCAGCAGTTTAGGAGCGACCGGTGAGCAGTTCTTC	CASSLGATGEQFF
TRBJ1-6	-	TRBV6-1	-	14	TGTGCCAGCAGTGAAGTTTACCGGGATTCACCCCTCCACTTT	CASSEVYRDSPLHF
TRBJ1-2	-	TRBV7-2	few	14	TGTGCCAGCAGCTTAGAAGCCCAACCCTATGGCTACACCTTC	CASSLEAQPYGYTF
TRBJ1-5	-	TRBV6-1	few	13	TGTGCCAGCAACCACAGGTCTAATCAGCCCCAGCATTTT	CASNHRSNQPQHF
TRBJ1-2	TRBD1	TRBV30	many	14	TGTGCCTGGAGGCAGACAGGGGGCGCCTATGGCTACACCTTC	CAWRQTGGAYGYTF
TRBJ1-1	-	TRBV11-1	many	13	TGTGCCAGCAGCATAGGACTGCACACTGAAGCTTTCTTT	CASSIGLHTEAFF
TRBJ2-3	TRBD2	TRBV2	many	17	TGTGCCAGCGCCGGGACTAGCGGGAGGGGTAATGGAGATACGCAGTATTTT	CASAGTSGRGNGDTQYF
TRBJ1-4	TRBD1	TRBV6-1	-	14	TGTGCCAGCAGTCGGACAGGGGCTAATGAAAAACTGTTTTTT	CASSRTGANEKLFF
TRBJ2-3	TRBD2	TRBV4-2	once	16	TGTGCCAGCAGCCAAGGTCGGACTAGCGGGGGAGATACGCAGTATTTT	CASSQGRTSGGDTQYF
TRBJ2-1	TRBD2	TRBV27	few	17	TGTGCCAGCAGTTTAACTAGCGGGAGGATGCTATCGGATGAGCAGTTCTTC	CASSLTSGRMLSDEQFF
TRBJ1-5	TRBD1	TRBV6-2/TRBV6-3	many	18	TGTGCCAGCAGTTACGCTGGATCGGGACAGTATAGCAATCAGCCCCAGCATTTT	CASSYAGSGQYSNQPQHF
TRBJ1-1	-	TRBV4-2	few	14	TGTGCCAGCAGCCAAGATCACCAGAACACTGAAGCTTTCTTT	CASSQDHQNTEAFF
TRBJ1-5	TRBD1	TRBV18	few	14	TGTGCCAGCTCACCGGGACAGAGGAATCAGCCCCAGCATTTT	CASSPGQRNQPQHF
TRBJ1-3	-	TRBV5-1	few	15	TGCGCATCCAAGGCCGGCTATTTCTCTGGAAACACCATATATTTT	CASKAGYFSGNTIYF
TRBJ2-7	-	TRBV7-2	-	12	TGTGCCAGCGGCTTGACAGTCTACGAGCAGTACTTC	CASGLTVYEQYF
TRBJ2-5	-	TRBV20-1	many	14	TGCAGTGCTAGAGGGTGGGAGACCCAAGAGACCCAGTACTTC	CSARGWETQETQYF
TRBJ1-2	-	TRBV5-6	-	15	TGTGCCAGCACGCGCCTGCTCCAAGGAGACTATGGCTACACCTTC	CASTRLLQGDYGYTF
TRBJ1-5	-	TRBV2	many	14	TGTGCCAGCAGTGAATCGGTGGGCAATCAGCCCCAGCATTTT	CASSESVGNQPQHF
TRBJ2-5	TRBD2	TRBV9	-	16	TGTGCCAGCAGCGCAAAGGGAGTAGCGGGAGGAGAGACCCAGTACTTC	CASSAKGVAGGETQYF
TRBJ2-2	TRBD2	TRBV2	many	15	TGTGCCAGCAGTTGGAGCGGGAGAGGAACCGGGGAGCTGTTTTTT	CASSWSGRGTGELFF
TRBJ2-3	TRBD2	TRBV4-1	few	15	TGCGCCAGCAGCCGTATAGCGGGATCAGGGGATACGCAGTATTTT	CASSRIAGSGDTQYF
TRBJ1-1	-	TRBV7-9	-	16	TGTGCCAGCAGCCGTGATTTACGGGGGGGTAAGACTGAAGCTTTCTTT	CASSRDLRGGKTEAFF